This TCR beta chain was sequenced during a study of blood T cell repertoires in COVID-19 (dated by TCRdb to about 2020). About the study as a whole: Collaborator samples came from the United States, Italy and Spain and covered acute and convalescent phases of COVID-19. Nearly every sample came with metadata listing a de-identified subject ID, COVID-19 status, age in years and sex. The material from the prospective study consisted of cDNA or gDNA derived from T cells, B-cell-depleted T cells, or PBMCs. Deeply sampled blood TCRbeta repertoires from subjects exposed to, actively infected with, or recovered from COVID-19 were included in the dataset. Samples came from the ongoing ImmuneRACE study (first 160 participants) plus 1,254 subjects from 6 global collaborators. Where HLA class I and class II types were available, the types were taken from metadata supplied by the sample provider, not from assay-based typing. The repertoires were released in a freely available public database meant as a resource for research on the immune response to SARS-CoV-2.

A word on this clone: Its target antigen remains unknown. No per-base quality is available; no much larger clone lies one base away.

Study-wide findings and limitations: How much clinical and demographic metadata was included differed by source and by participant, and the metadata was provided uncurated.

The collaborating institutions used their own protocols to collect whole blood in K2EDTA tubes. For TCRbeta analysis, collaborators shipped samples in one of three forms: frozen whole blood, isolated PBMCs, or DNA extracted from either of those sample types. TCRbeta CDR3 regions were amplified from genomic DNA by means of the immunoSEQ Assay, a bias-controlled multiplex PCR. The authors' analysis ran thus. Nucleated cell counts per sample were estimated from amplification of reference gene primers within the assay. To quantify the absolute abundance of each unique TCRbeta CDR3 rearrangement, sequence reads were collapsed and filtered. For each sample, productive Simpson clonality was calculated by taking the square root of Simpson's diversity index across productive rearrangements. Not all clones reach the TCRdb copy of this immuneACCESS table, which keeps in-frame sequences only. Checked studies attribute under half of the gap to unresolved V genes and leave the rest unexplained. V, J and clone size reflect that table, while D and trimming were determined from the DNA. The sample records some 90,000 clones, 89% of which are singletons. The leading ten clones occupy approximately 5.6% of the sample.

From a lookup of the germline V gene, CDR1 and CDR2 are SGHRS and YFSETQ. At the junction V is shortened by 0 bases and J by 5 bases; bases outside the gene matches: 4. The CDR3 holds 15 amino acids from the cysteine to the phenylalanine. The retained sequence is limited to the CDR3, 45 bases, with the frame set at the first base. Input material: peripheral blood. The rearranged chain carries TRBV5-1 and TRBJ1-2; TRBD1 aligns with 10 central bases. The receptor was derived from a woman older than 75 with active COVID-19. The CDR3: CASSLGGQGPYGYTF. The DNA is TGCGCCAGCAGCTTGGGGGGACAGGGGCCGTATGGCTACACCTTC.